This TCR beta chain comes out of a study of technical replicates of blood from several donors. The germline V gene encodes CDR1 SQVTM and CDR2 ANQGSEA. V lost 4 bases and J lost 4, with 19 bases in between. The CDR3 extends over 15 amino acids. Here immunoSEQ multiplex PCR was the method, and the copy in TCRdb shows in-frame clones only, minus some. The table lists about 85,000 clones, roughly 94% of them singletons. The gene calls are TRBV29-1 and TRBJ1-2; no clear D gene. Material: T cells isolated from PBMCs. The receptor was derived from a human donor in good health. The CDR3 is CSVGVGQRLPYGYTF. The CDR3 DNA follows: TGCAGCGTTGGGGTTGGTCAGAGGTTACCCTATGGCTACACCTTC.